This T cell receptor beta chain came from a study of cytomegalovirus exposure and HLA in healthy donors. Study-level results: CMV serostatus was the only immune exposure information that was available.

The PCR employed 60 Vbeta primers together with 13 Jbeta primers. The assay was immunoSEQ multiplex PCR, and TCRdb's table has in-frame clones only and misses some. The top ten hold less than 2% of the sample, which has 100,000 to 150,000 clones, about 80% seen once. The CDR3 is 13 residues long. V dropped 4 bases and J dropped 6; count of bases not matched to a gene: 5. Per the germline V gene, CDR1 is SNHLY and CDR2 is FYNNEI. With respect to this clone: Its antigen is not identified. The sample holds other DNA sequences that translate to the same CDR3.

This chain links TRBV2 with TRBJ2-7; 8 bases fit TRBD1. Sequenced: PBMCs. The TCR originated in a woman between 45 and 60 years old in good health and CMV-seronegative. This CDR3 is CASSVGQGSEQYF. The CDR3 DNA follows: TGTGCCAGCAGTGTAGGACAGGGCAGCGAGCAGTACTTC.